The 14 T cell receptor beta chains reported below all come from one sample, sequenced in a study of beta chain features in type 1 diabetes. Findings of the study overall: Patients with Type 1 diabetes showed moderately but significantly shorter TCRB CDR3s in all four CD4+ subsets.

The isolated RNA, all of it, was reverse transcribed, so expressed TCRB transcripts were what got sequenced. Profiling relied on immunoSEQ multiplex PCR, and the TCRdb table lists in-frame clones only, not all of them. Of around 300,000 clones in the sample, 15% were seen once. The antigens of these receptors remain unknown. Sequencing was done on a sample of naive CD4+ T cells from blood. The receptors here all came from a man aged 18 to 35 with type 1 diabetes.

The CDR3 loop is CASSYGQVSGANVLTF. The CDR3 DNA follows: TGTGCCAGCAGTTATGGACAGGTCTCTGGGGCCAACGTCCTGACTTTC. V is TRBV5-4 and J is TRBJ2-6; 7 bases align to TRBD1. Germline values: CDR1 SGHNT, CDR2 YYREEE (reference sequence). The CDR3 covers 16 residues. The ends lost 5 bases at V and 0 bases at J; junction bases unmatched: 5.

The genes are TRBV2 and TRBJ2-5; 10 bases are shared with TRBD2. Germline V gene lookup returns CDR1 SNHLY and CDR2 FYNNEI. This CDR3 is 16 amino acids long. The ends lost 4 bases at V and 2 bases at J; junction bases unmatched: 7. CDR3 DNA sequence: TGTGCCAGCAGTGTAGACCAGACTAGCGGGCAAGAGACCCAGTACTTC. Amino acid sequence: CASSVDQTSGQETQYF.

This clone has a handful of counts. The chain recombines TRBV30 with TRBJ1-5; a weak D match, TRBD1 (6 bases). The CDR3 loop spans 16 amino acids. Deletions cut 2 bases from V and 4 bases from J, with 18 bases between. The germline gives CDR1 GTSNPN, CDR2 SVGIG (reference sequence). CDR3 amino acids: CAWSPRGRGSNQPQHF. In DNA, the CDR3 is TGTGCCTGGAGTCCGCGGGGGCGGGGGTCGAATCAGCCCCAGCATTTT. Combining the CDR3 with reference TRBV30 and TRBJ1-5 gives the whole variable domain SQTIHQWPATLVQPVGSPLSLECTVEGTSNPNLYWYRQAAGRGLQLLFYSVGIGQISSEVPQNLSASRPQDRQFILSSKKLLLSDSGFYLCAWSPRGRGSNQPQHFGDGTRLSIL.

This chain connects TRBV7-9 to TRBJ2-5; no clear D gene. The end of the DNA aligns better with TRBJ2-7, so the J call may be wrong. The CDR3 has 12 amino acids. Germline V CDR1 and CDR2: SEHNR, FQNEAQ (reference sequence). The CDR3 protein is CASSLVTSEQYF. CDR3 nucleotide sequence: TGTGCCAGCAGCTTAGTAACAAGCGAGCAGTACTTC.

This clone turned up a few times. V is TRBV2 and J is TRBJ2-7, with TRBD2 matching 8 bases. Germline V gene sequence: CDR1 SNHLY, CDR2 FYNNEI. This CDR3 is 14 amino acids long. J was trimmed by 4 bases and V by 3 bases; bases with no gene match: 5. For the CDR3, the DNA is TGTGCCAGCAGTGAGGCTAGCGGGCTGTACGAGCAGTACTTC. It specifies CASSEASGLYEQYF. The full variable domain, rest sourced from reference TRBV2 and TRBJ2-7, is EPEVTQTPSHQVTQMGQEVILRCVPISNHLYFYWYRQILGQKVEFLVSFYNNEISEKSEIFDDQFSVERPDGSNFTLKIRSTKLEDSAMYFCASSEASGLYEQYFGPGTRLTVT.

This clone was seen more than once but under ten times. The J gene is TRBJ2-2, the V gene TRBV15, with D possibly being TRBD1 (5 bases). Germline values: CDR1 LNHNV, CDR2 YYDKDF (reference sequence). V lost 1 base, J lost 2 bases, and 11 bases lay in between. The CDR3 is 16 residues long. CDR3: CATSRGGTGNTGELFF. CDR3 nucleotide sequence: TGTGCCACCAGCAGAGGTGGTACAGGCAACACCGGGGAGCTGTTTTTT.

This clone was observed a single time. J is TRBJ2-3 and V is TRBV5-4, with 10 bases identical to TRBD2. CDR3 length: 16 residues. Germline CDR1 SGHNT, CDR2 YYREEE (reference sequence). Trimming cost V 0 bases and J 2 bases; bases outside gene matches: 3. The CDR3 region has the DNA TGTGCCAGCAGCTTGGGACTAGCGGGCCTCACAGATACGCAGTATTTT. The encoded protein is CASSLGLAGLTDTQYF.

This clone has just a few counts. The genes are TRBV28 and TRBJ1-6; D remains unclear. The CDR3 is 14 amino acids. Trimming stripped 6 bases from V and 0 bases from J, with 6 bases between. Germline CDR1 MDHEN, CDR2 SYDVKM. In DNA form, the CDR3 reads TGTGCCAGCAGCCCCCGCTCCTATAATTCACCCCTCCACTTT. Translation gives CASSPRSYNSPLHF.

The J gene is TRBJ1-2, the V gene TRBV30, with 10 bases lining up with TRBD1. Germline values: CDR1 GTSNPN, CDR2 SVGIG (reference sequence). With 4 bases clipped from V and 6 bases from J, the junction kept 2 bases outside the gene matches. CDR3 length: 12 residues. The CDR3 protein is CAWKGQGDGYTF. DNA for the CDR3: TGTGCCTGGAAAGGACAGGGGGATGGCTACACCTTC.

V gene TRBV5-6 combines with J gene TRBJ2-5, with D possibly TRBD1 on 6 matching bases. The germline V and J ends were trimmed by 4 bases and 2 bases, with 9 bases remaining between them. Per the germline V gene, CDR1 is SGHDT and CDR2 is YYEEEE. The CDR3 is 13 residues long. The CDR3 bases are TGTGCCAGCAGCCGGGGACAACAAGAGACCCAGTACTTC. Translating it yields CASSRGQQETQYF.

This chain joins TRBV4-3 and TRBJ1-2, with 7 bases aligning to TRBD1. The CDR3 totals 15 residues. The ends lost 1 base at V and 5 bases at J; junction bases unmatched: 7. CDR1 is LGHNA, CDR2 YSLEER, per germline. CDR3 sequence: CASSQGEGAQYGYTF. As DNA, the CDR3 is TGCGCCAGCAGCCAAGGCGAGGGGGCACAGTATGGCTACACCTTC.

The genes are TRBV4-1 and TRBJ2-1; 10 positions agree with TRBD2. V trimming: 1 base; J trimming: 5 bases; junction bases outside the gene matches: 2. Per germline, CDR1 MGHRA and CDR2 YSYEKL. There are 15 residues in the CDR3. The CDR3 sequence is CASSQVGLANNEQFF. As DNA, the CDR3 is TGCGCCAGCAGCCAAGTGGGACTAGCGAACAATGAGCAGTTCTTC.

The rearrangement uses TRBV18 and TRBJ2-7; a possible D gene is TRBD1 (5 bases). The germline V gene encodes CDR1 KGHSH and CDR2 LQKENI. The V gene lost 0 bases and the J gene lost 5 bases, with 14 bases spanning the gap. The CDR3 totals 15 residues. CDR3 amino acids: CASSPPPGIAHEQYF. Written as DNA, the CDR3 is TGTGCCAGCTCACCACCTCCAGGGATTGCCCACGAGCAGTACTTC. Supplemented by reference TRBV18 and TRBJ2-7, the full variable domain reads NAGVMQNPRHLVRRRGQEARLRCSPMKGHSHVYWYRQLPEEGLKFMVYLQKENIIDESGMPKERFSAEFPKEGPSILRIQQVVRGDSAAYFCASSPPPGIAHEQYFGPGTRLTVT.

This rearrangement joins TRBV9 to TRBJ1-2, with D perhaps TRBD1 (6 bases). This CDR3 is 13 amino acids long. The V end lost 4 bases, the J end lost 3 bases, and 10 bases lay between the germline ends. Germline lookup yields CDR1 SGDLS and CDR2 YYNGEE. The CDR3 DNA sequence: TGTGCCAGCAGCACGACAGGATACTATGGCTACACCTTC. Protein sequence: CASSTTGYYGYTF.